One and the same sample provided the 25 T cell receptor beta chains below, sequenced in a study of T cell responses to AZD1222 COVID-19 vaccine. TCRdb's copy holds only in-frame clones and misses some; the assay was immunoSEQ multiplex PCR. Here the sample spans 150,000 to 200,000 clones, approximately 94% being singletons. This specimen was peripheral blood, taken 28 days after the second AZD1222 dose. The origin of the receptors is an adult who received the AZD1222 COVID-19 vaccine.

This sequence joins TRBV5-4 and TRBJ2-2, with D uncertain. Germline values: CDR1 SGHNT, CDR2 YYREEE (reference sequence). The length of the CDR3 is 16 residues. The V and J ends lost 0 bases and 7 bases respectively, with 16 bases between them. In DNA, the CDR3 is TGTGCCAGCAGCTTGGGTGGTCGGCTACCCGTCGGGGAGCTGTTTTTT. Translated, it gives CASSLGGRLPVGELFF.

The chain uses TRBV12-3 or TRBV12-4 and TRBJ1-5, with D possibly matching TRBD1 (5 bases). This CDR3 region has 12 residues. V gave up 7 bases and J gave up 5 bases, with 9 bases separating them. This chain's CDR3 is CASTWGDQPQHF. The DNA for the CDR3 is TGTGCCAGCACCTGGGGGGATCAGCCCCAGCATTTT.

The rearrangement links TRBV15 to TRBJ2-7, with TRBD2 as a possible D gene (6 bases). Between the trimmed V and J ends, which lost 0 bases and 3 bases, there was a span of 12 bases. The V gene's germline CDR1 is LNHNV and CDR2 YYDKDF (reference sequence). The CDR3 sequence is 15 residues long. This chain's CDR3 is CATSRERGPHYEQYF. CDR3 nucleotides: TGTGCCACCAGCAGAGAGCGGGGCCCCCACTACGAGCAGTACTTC. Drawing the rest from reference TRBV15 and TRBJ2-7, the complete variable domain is DAMVIQNPRYQVTQFGKPVTLSCSQTLNHNVMYWYQQKSSQAPKLLFHYYDKDFNNEADTPDNFQSRRPNTSFCFLDIRSPGLGDTAMYLCATSRERGPHYEQYFGPGTRLTVT.

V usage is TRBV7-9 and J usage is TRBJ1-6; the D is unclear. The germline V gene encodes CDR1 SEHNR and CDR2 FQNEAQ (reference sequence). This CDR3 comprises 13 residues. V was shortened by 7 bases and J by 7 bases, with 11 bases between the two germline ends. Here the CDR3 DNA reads TGTGCCAGCACCCTCCATCCGAATTCACCCCTCCACTTT. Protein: CASTLHPNSPLHF. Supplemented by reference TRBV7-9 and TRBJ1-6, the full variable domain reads DTGVSQNPRHKITKRGQNVTFRCDPISEHNRLYWYRQTLGQGPEFLTYFQNEAQLEKSRLLSDRFSAERPKGSFSTLEIQRTEQGDSAMYLCASTLHPNSPLHFGNGTRLTVT.

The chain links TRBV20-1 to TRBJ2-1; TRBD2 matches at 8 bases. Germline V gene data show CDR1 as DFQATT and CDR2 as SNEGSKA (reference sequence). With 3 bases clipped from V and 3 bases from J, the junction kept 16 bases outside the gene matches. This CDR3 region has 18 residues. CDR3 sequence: CSASGLAGFARNYNEQFF. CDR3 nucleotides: TGCAGTGCTAGTGGGCTAGCGGGTTTCGCGAGGAACTACAATGAGCAGTTCTTC.

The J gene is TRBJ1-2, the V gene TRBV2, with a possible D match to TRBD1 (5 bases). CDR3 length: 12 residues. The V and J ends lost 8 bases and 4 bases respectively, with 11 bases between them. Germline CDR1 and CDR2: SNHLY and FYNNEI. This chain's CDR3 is CASSTELYGYTF. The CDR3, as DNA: TGTGCCAGCTCGACAGAGCTCTATGGCTACACCTTC.

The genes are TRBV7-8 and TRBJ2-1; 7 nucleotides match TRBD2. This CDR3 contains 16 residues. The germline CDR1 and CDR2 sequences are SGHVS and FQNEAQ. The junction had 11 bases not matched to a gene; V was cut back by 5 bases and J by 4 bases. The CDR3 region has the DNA TGTGCCAGCAGCCCCGTCGGTAGCGGGTTTTACAATGAGCAGTTCTTC. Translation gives CASSPVGSGFYNEQFF. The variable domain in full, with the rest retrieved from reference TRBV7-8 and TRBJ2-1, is GAGVSQSPRYKVAKRGQDVALRCDPISGHVSLFWYQQALGQGPEFLTYFQNEAQLDKSGLPSDRFFAERPEGSVSTLKIQRTQQEDSAVYLCASSPVGSGFYNEQFFGPGTRLTVL.

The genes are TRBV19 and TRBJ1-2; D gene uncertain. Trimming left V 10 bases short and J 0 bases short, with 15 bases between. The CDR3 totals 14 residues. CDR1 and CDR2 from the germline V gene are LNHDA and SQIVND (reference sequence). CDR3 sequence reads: CATVGGVANYGYTF. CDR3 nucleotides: TGTGCCACCGTCGGTGGGGTCGCTAACTATGGCTACACCTTC.

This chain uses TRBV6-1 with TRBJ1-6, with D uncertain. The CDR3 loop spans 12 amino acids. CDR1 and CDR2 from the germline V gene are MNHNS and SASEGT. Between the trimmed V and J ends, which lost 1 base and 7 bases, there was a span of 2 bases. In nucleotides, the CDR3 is TGTGCCAGCAGTGAAGGAAATTCACCCCTCCACTTT. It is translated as CASSEGNSPLHF.

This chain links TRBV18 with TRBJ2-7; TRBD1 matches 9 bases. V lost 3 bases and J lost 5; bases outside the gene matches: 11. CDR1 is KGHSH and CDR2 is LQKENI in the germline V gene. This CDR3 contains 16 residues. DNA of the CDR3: TGTGCCAGCTCACCCATTGGGGGACAGGGTACCCACGAGCAGTACTTC. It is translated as CASSPIGGQGTHEQYF.

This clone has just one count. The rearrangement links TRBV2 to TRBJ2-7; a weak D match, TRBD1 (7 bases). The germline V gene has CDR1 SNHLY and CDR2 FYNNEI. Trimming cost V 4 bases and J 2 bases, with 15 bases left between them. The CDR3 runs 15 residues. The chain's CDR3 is CASSAGTAGTYEQYF. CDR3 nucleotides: TGTGCCAGCAGTGCAGGGACAGCGGGTACCTACGAGCAGTACTTC.

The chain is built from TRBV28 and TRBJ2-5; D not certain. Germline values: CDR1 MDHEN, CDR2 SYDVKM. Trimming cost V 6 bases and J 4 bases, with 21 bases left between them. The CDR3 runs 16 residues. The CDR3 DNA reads TGTGCCAGCAGCCTCGGACGGAGCCAGAACTTAGAGACCCAGTACTTC. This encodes CASSLGRSQNLETQYF.

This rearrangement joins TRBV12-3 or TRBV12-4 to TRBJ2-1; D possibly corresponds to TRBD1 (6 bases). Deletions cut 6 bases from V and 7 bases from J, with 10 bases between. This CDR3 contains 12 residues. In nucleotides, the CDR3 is TGTGCCAGCAGGTCAACAGGGAATGAGCAGTTCTTC. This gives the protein CASRSTGNEQFF.

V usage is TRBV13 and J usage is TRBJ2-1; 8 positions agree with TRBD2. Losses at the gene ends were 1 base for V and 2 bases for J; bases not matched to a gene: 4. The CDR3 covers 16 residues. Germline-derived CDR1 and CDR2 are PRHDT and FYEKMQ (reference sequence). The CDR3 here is CASSLARREAYNEQFF. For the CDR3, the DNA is TGTGCCAGCAGCTTAGCTCGGCGGGAGGCCTACAATGAGCAGTTCTTC.

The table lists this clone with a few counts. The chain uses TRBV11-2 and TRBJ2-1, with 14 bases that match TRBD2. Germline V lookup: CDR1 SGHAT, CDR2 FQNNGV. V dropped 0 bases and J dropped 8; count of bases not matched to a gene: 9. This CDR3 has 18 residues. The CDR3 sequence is CASSLDLRTSGRRDEQFF. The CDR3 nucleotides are TGTGCCAGCAGCTTAGATCTACGGACTAGCGGGAGGAGGGATGAGCAGTTCTTC.

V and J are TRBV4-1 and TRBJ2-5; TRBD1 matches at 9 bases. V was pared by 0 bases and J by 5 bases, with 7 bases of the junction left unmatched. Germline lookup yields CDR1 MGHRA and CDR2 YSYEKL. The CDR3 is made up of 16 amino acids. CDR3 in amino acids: CASSQDPGQGWETQYF. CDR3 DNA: TGCGCCAGCAGCCAAGATCCGGGACAGGGATGGGAGACCCAGTACTTC.

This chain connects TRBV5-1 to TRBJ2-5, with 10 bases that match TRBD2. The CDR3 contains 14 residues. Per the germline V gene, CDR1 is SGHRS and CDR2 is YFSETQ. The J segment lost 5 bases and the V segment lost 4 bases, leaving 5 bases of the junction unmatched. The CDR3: CASSHKTSGETQYF. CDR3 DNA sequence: TGCGCCAGCAGCCATAAGACTAGCGGGGAGACCCAGTACTTC.

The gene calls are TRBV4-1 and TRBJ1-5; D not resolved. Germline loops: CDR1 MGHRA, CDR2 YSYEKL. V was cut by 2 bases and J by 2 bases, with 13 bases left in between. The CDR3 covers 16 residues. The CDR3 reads CASSQKSEFGNQPQHF. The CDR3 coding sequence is TGCGCCAGCAGCCAAAAGTCGGAATTCGGCAATCAGCCCCAGCATTTT.

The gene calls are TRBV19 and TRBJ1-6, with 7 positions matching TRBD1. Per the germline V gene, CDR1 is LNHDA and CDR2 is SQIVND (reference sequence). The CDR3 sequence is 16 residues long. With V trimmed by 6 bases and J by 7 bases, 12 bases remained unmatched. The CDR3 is CASSPQGLQGNSPLHF. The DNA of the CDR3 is TGTGCCAGTAGCCCACAGGGGTTGCAGGGAAATTCACCCCTCCACTTT. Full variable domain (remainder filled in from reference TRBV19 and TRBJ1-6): DGGITQSPKYLFRKEGQNVTLSCEQNLNHDAMYWYRQDPGQGLRLIYYSQIVNDFQKGDIAEGYSVSREKKESFPLTVTSAQKNPTAFYLCASSPQGLQGNSPLHFGNGTRLTVT.

As DNA, the CDR3 is TGCGCCACCTCCGTAGCCGATAACTACAATGAGCAGTTCTTC. It encodes CATSVADNYNEQFF. This chain uses TRBV10-1 with TRBJ2-1; no firm D call. Trimming left V 10 bases short and J 3 bases short, with 16 bases between. This CDR3 region has 14 residues. The germline V gene encodes CDR1 WNHNN and CDR2 SYGVQD (reference sequence).

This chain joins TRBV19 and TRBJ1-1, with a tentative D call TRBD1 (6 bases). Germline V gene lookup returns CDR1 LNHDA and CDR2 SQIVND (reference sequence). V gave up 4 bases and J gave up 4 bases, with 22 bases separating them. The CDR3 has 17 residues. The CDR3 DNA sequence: TGTGCCAGTAGTAAACAATCTACCCGACAGGTCGGCACTGAAGCTTTCTTT. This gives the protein CASSKQSTRQVGTEAFF.

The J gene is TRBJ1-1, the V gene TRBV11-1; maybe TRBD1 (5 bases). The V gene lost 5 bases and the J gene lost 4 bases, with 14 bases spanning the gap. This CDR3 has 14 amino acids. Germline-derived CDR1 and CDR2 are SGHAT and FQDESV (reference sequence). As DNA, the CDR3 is TGTGCCAGCAGCGCCAGGGATGGGGGCACTGAAGCTTTCTTT. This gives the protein CASSARDGGTEAFF.

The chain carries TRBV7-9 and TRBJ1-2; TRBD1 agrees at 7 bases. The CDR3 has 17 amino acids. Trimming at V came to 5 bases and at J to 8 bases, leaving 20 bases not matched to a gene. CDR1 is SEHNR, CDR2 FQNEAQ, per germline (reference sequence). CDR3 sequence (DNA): TGTGCCAGCAGCACTATCCGCTGGGACAGTCGGTCCCAGGGCTACACCTTC. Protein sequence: CASSTIRWDSRSQGYTF.

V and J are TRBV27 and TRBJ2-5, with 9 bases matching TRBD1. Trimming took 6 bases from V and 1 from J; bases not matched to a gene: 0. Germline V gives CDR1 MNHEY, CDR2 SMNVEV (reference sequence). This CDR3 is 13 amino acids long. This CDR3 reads CASRGQGQETQYF. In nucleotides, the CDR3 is TGTGCCAGCAGGGGACAGGGCCAAGAGACCCAGTACTTC.

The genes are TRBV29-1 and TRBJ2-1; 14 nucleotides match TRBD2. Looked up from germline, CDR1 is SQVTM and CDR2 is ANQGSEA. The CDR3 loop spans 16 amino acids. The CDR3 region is CSPGLAGAWTYNEQFF. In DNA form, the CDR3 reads TGCAGTCCGGGACTAGCGGGAGCTTGGACCTACAATGAGCAGTTCTTC.